One and the same sample provided the 10 T cell receptor beta chains below, sequenced in a study of blood T cell repertoires in COVID-19. Assay used: immunoSEQ multiplex PCR; TCRdb lists only in-frame clones, some missing. The table records approximately 200,000 clones, over 75% of them present only once. Sequencing was done on a sample of peripheral blood. These receptors were obtained from a man aged 55 to 70 with acute or convalescent COVID-19.

This clone has a handful of counts. The gene calls are TRBV25-1 and TRBJ2-7; no firm D call. V was clipped by 1 base and J by 0 bases, with 13 bases between them. CDR3 length: 16 amino acids. Germline lookup yields CDR1 MGHDK and CDR2 SYGVNS. The CDR3 region is CASSESGGPSSYEQYF. The CDR3 DNA is TGTGCCAGCAGTGAATCTGGCGGTCCGAGCTCCTACGAGCAGTACTTC.

V gene TRBV13 combines with J gene TRBJ1-1, with D maybe TRBD1 (6 bases). The CDR3 spans 15 residues. Trimming removed 1 base at V and 0 bases at J, with 9 bases between. Germline V CDR1 and CDR2: PRHDT, FYEKMQ (reference sequence). CDR3 residues: CASSLADSMNTEAFF. As DNA, the CDR3 is TGTGCCAGCAGCTTAGCGGACAGCATGAACACTGAAGCTTTCTTT. The full variable domain, completed using reference TRBV13 and TRBJ1-1, is AAGVIQSPRHLIKEKRETATLKCYPIPRHDTVYWYQQGPGQDPQFLISFYEKMQSDKGSIPDRFSAQQFSDYHSELNMSSLELGDSALYFCASSLADSMNTEAFFGQGTRLTVV.

The rearrangement joins TRBV9 to TRBJ1-1, with 7 bases fitting TRBD1. Trimming removed 4 bases from V and 2 bases from J; junction bases left unmatched: 8. Germline V gene lookup returns CDR1 SGDLS and CDR2 YYNGEE. CDR3 length: 15 amino acids. The CDR3 sequence is CASSPGGQHNTEAFF. DNA of the CDR3: TGTGCCAGCAGCCCAGGGGGACAGCATAACACTGAAGCTTTCTTT.

V usage is TRBV28 and J usage is TRBJ2-5; D not resolved. The CDR3 spans 16 residues. The ends were cut back, 2 bases at V and 0 bases at J, with 13 bases in the middle. The germline gives CDR1 MDHEN, CDR2 SYDVKM. CDR3 bases: TGTGCCAGCAGTTTAAAATTCGCCGAGTACCAAGAGACCCAGTACTTC. Translating gives CASSLKFAEYQETQYF. The full variable domain, completed using reference TRBV28 and TRBJ2-5, is DVKVTQSSRYLVKRTGEKVFLECVQDMDHENMFWYRQDPGLGLRLIYFSYDVKMKEKGDIPEGYSVSREKKERFSLILESASTNQTSMYLCASSLKFAEYQETQYFGPGTRLLVL.

The chain has TRBV5-1 and TRBJ1-1; 8 nucleotides match TRBD1. The V gene end was trimmed by 0 bases and the J gene end by 4 bases; junction bases not matched to a gene: 5. The CDR3 totals 15 residues. Germline assignment: CDR1 SGHRS and CDR2 YFSETQ. DNA for the CDR3: TGCGCCAGCAGCTTGGCAGGGGGCGGTTTCACTGAAGCTTTCTTT. It yields the protein CASSLAGGGFTEAFF. Based on the CDR3 plus reference TRBV5-1 and TRBJ1-1, the full variable domain is KAGVTQTPRYLIKTRGQQVTLSCSPISGHRSVSWYQQTPGQGLQFLFEYFSETQRNKGNFPGRFSGRQFSNSRSEMNVSTLELGDSALYLCASSLAGGGFTEAFFGQGTRLTVV.

The rearrangement uses TRBV5-1 and TRBJ1-2, with 11 bases fitting TRBD1. The germline V gene has CDR1 SGHRS and CDR2 YFSETQ. The junction had 7 bases not matched to a gene; V was cut back by 4 bases and J by 8 bases. The CDR3 extends over 14 amino acids. The chain's CDR3 is CASSLGTGGEGYTF. The CDR3 DNA reads TGCGCCAGCAGCCTAGGGACAGGGGGTGAGGGCTACACCTTC.

Of note for this clone: This sample also contains other DNA sequences that code for the same CDR3. The rearrangement uses TRBV5-6 and TRBJ1-5; D unresolved. Deletions cut 1 base from V and 3 bases from J, with 11 bases between. Germline loops: CDR1 SGHDT, CDR2 YYEEEE. The CDR3 sequence is 15 residues long. This chain's CDR3 is CASSLRQVDNQPQHF. The CDR3, as DNA: TGTGCCAGCAGCTTGCGCCAGGTCGACAATCAGCCCCAGCATTTT.

The rearrangement uses TRBV6-5 and TRBJ1-3; D may be TRBD1 (6 bases). CDR1 and CDR2 (germline): MNHEY, SVGAGI. The CDR3 spans 13 residues. The germline V and J ends were trimmed by 5 bases and 9 bases, with 14 bases remaining between them. CDR3 sequence (DNA): TGTGCCAGCAGTCGGGACACCGGTAGCACCATATATTTT. It specifies CASSRDTGSTIYF.

V and J are TRBV27 and TRBJ2-1, with 9 bases that match TRBD1. Per the germline V gene, CDR1 is MNHEY and CDR2 is SMNVEV (reference sequence). CDR3 length: 16 amino acids. Germline trimming cut 4 bases from V and 9 bases from J; bases unmatched to any gene: 13. CDR3 residues: CASSYGTGSFFFEQFF. The CDR3 DNA follows: TGTGCCAGCAGTTACGGGACAGGGAGCTTTTTCTTTGAGCAGTTCTTC.

Turning to this clone: This CDR3 is also generated by other DNA sequences in the sample. CDR3 region: CASSQRTGELFF. CDR3 DNA sequence: TGTGCCAGCAGCCAACGTACCGGGGAGCTGTTTTTT. The chain combines TRBV3-1 (or the pseudogene TRBV3-2) with TRBJ2-2, with D hard to call. The CDR3 has 12 amino acids. Germline V CDR1 and CDR2: LGHDT, YNNKEL (reference sequence). The V and J ends lost 2 bases and 5 bases respectively, with 3 bases between them.